The T cell receptor beta chain under discussion was sequenced for a study of cytomegalovirus exposure and HLA in healthy donors. Primers included in the PCR were 60 Vbeta and 13 Jbeta primers. TCRdb's table, derived via immunoSEQ multiplex PCR, lists solely in-frame clones and lacks some. The profile shows 150,000 to 200,000 clones, roughly 8.7% of them singletons. The CDR3 runs 16 residues. The germline V gene encodes CDR1 MNHEY and CDR2 SMNVEV (reference sequence). V was pared by 1 base and J by 5 bases, with 8 bases of the junction left unmatched. This clonotype originated in a woman aged 30 to 39 in good health and CMV-seropositive. This chain connects TRBV27 to TRBJ2-3, with 8 positions matching TRBD1. Sequencing input: PBMCs. This chain's CDR3 is CASSLYFRGRLDTQYF. CDR3 sequence (DNA): TGTGCCAGCAGTTTATACTTCAGGGGGCGACTAGATACGCAGTATTTT.